The next 21 T cell receptor beta chains were all read from a single sample in a study of blood T cell repertoires in COVID-19. Sequencing was performed with immunoSEQ multiplex PCR; in TCRdb, only in-frame clones are kept and a portion is missing. The sample contains roughly 410,000 clones, 87% of which appear only once. The sequencing input was peripheral blood. Receptors originate from a woman aged 55-69 years with COVID-19, enrolled during active disease.

This clone was picked up one time. The chain employs TRBV9 and TRBJ1-5, with D possibly TRBD1 on 6 matching bases. V gave up 3 bases and J gave up 4 bases, with 8 bases separating them. CDR1 is SGDLS, CDR2 YYNGEE, per germline. There are 13 residues in the CDR3. In nucleotides, the CDR3 is TGTGCCAGCAGCGGACAGGAGAATCAGCCCCAGCATTTT. Protein product: CASSGQENQPQHF. The entire variable domain, with the rest obtained from reference TRBV9 and TRBJ1-5, is as follows: DSGVTQTPKHLITATGQRVTLRCSPRSGDLSVYWYQQSLDQGLQFLIQYYNGEERAKGNILERFSAQQFPDLHSELNLSSLELGDSALYFCASSGQENQPQHFGDGTRLSIL.

In this sample, this clone turned up once. The chain employs TRBV7-9 and TRBJ1-2; a weak D match, TRBD1 (6 bases). Germline CDR1 reads SEHNR; CDR2 reads FQNEAQ (reference sequence). This CDR3 is built from 13 residues. V gave up 6 bases and J gave up 8 bases, with 16 bases separating them. The CDR3 loop is CASSPGTQEGYTF. As DNA, the CDR3 is TGTGCCAGCAGTCCCGGGACACAGGAGGGCTACACCTTC.

This clone has more than one count but fewer than ten. V usage is TRBV4-1 and J usage is TRBJ1-5, with a tentative D call TRBD1 (5 bases). The CDR3 is 13 amino acids. Germline CDR1 MGHRA, CDR2 YSYEKL. Trimming took off 4 bases at V and 6 bases at J, with 10 bases between the two ends. For the CDR3, the DNA is TGCGCCAGCAGCCCGGACAATACTCAGCCCCAGCATTTT. It translates to CASSPDNTQPQHF.

The chain carries TRBV5-4 and TRBJ2-1, with TRBD2 identical over 10 bases. Germline CDR1 is SGHNT and CDR2 is YYREEE (reference sequence). CDR3 length equals 12 residues. The junction had 2 bases not matched to a gene; V was cut back by 4 bases and J by 10 bases. CDR3 DNA: TGTGCCAGCAGCGGACTAGCGGAAGAGCAGTTCTTC. This codes for CASSGLAEEQFF. Combining the CDR3 with reference TRBV5-4 and TRBJ2-1 gives the whole variable domain ETGVTQSPTHLIKTRGQQVTLRCSSQSGHNTVSWYQQALGQGPQFIFQYYREEENGRGNFPPRFSGLQFPNYSSELNVNALELDDSALYLCASSGLAEEQFFGPGTRLTVL.

V and J are TRBV3-1 (or the pseudogene TRBV3-2) and TRBJ1-2; D possibly corresponds to TRBD1 (5 bases). Germline V gene data show CDR1 as LGHDT and CDR2 as YNNKEL (reference sequence). Trimming stripped 0 bases from V and 4 bases from J, with 12 bases between. The CDR3 has 15 residues. The CDR3 sequence is CASSQDQGIGYGYTF. CDR3 DNA sequence: TGTGCCAGCAGCCAAGATCAGGGCATAGGCTATGGCTACACCTTC.

This clone was counted once. The chain recombines TRBV5-1 with TRBJ2-1, with 7 nucleotides matching TRBD1. The germline V gene encodes CDR1 SGHRS and CDR2 YFSETQ. The CDR3 is 16 amino acids. With V trimmed by 2 bases and J by 5 bases, 10 bases remained unmatched. The CDR3 spells CASSLEIGDRNNEQFF. The DNA of the CDR3 is TGCGCCAGCAGCTTAGAAATAGGGGACAGAAACAATGAGCAGTTCTTC.

V gene TRBV19 combines with J gene TRBJ1-6; D perhaps matches TRBD1 (5 bases). The CDR3 totals 13 residues. The germline CDR1 and CDR2 sequences are LNHDA and SQIVND (reference sequence). V was pared by 7 bases and J by 7 bases, with 11 bases between. CDR3 DNA: TGTGCCAGTAAAGGGGTTCCAAATTCACCCCTCCACTTT. Translating it yields CASKGVPNSPLHF. The full variable domain, its missing parts supplied by reference TRBV19 and TRBJ1-6, is DGGITQSPKYLFRKEGQNVTLSCEQNLNHDAMYWYRQDPGQGLRLIYYSQIVNDFQKGDIAEGYSVSREKKESFPLTVTSAQKNPTAFYLCASKGVPNSPLHFGNGTRLTVT.

The CDR3 loop is CASSSPFGGHRSSTQYF. The CDR3 DNA is TGTGCCAGCAGCTCCCCGTTTGGGGGACACCGGAGTTCGACGCAGTATTTT. The chain employs TRBV9 and TRBJ2-3, with D possibly TRBD1 on 6 matching bases. The CDR3 is 17 amino acids. Deletions cut 4 bases from V and 9 bases from J, with 27 bases between. Germline loops: CDR1 SGDLS, CDR2 YYNGEE.

V usage is TRBV29-1 and J usage is TRBJ1-2; 9 nucleotides line up with TRBD1. V trimming: 6 bases; J trimming: 3 bases; junction bases outside the gene matches: 5. Germline V CDR1 and CDR2: SQVTM, ANQGSEA. The CDR3 loop spans 13 amino acids. CDR3 sequence reads: CSVMDRGDYGYTF. The CDR3 bases are TGCAGCGTCATGGACAGGGGAGACTATGGCTACACCTTC.

The chain employs TRBV27 and TRBJ2-2, with a possible D match to TRBD2 (6 bases). Germline V CDR1 and CDR2: MNHEY, SMNVEV (reference sequence). This CDR3 contains 17 residues. V was trimmed by 5 bases and J by 4 bases, leaving 20 bases between them. CDR3: CASSTYPPGRTTGELFF. The DNA for the CDR3 is TGTGCCAGCAGTACCTATCCGCCAGGGAGGACCACCGGGGAGCTGTTTTTT.

This chain connects TRBV19 to TRBJ1-4; maybe TRBD1 (5 bases). The CDR3 is 14 amino acids. With 3 bases removed from V and 1 base from J, the gap between germline ends came to 6 bases. Germline CDR1 LNHDA, CDR2 SQIVND (reference sequence). The CDR3 protein is CASSMGGTNEKLFF. DNA for the CDR3: TGTGCCAGTAGTATGGGGGGAACTAATGAAAAACTGTTTTTT.

The V call is TRBV2, the J call TRBJ2-1, with TRBD2 matching 9 bases. CDR3 length: 15 amino acids. Germline CDR1 reads SNHLY; CDR2 reads FYNNEI. The junction had 12 bases not matched to a gene; V was cut back by 9 bases and J by 6 bases. In DNA form, the CDR3 reads TGTGCCAGGTCCGGGGAAGCGGGGGGTTCCAATGAGCAGTTCTTC. Translated, it gives CARSGEAGGSNEQFF.

This clone was counted only a few times. The chain carries TRBV5-1 and TRBJ2-2, with a possible D match to TRBD1 (5 bases). This CDR3 is 16 amino acids long. Germline V gene sequence: CDR1 SGHRS, CDR2 YFSETQ. V was trimmed by 4 bases and J by 4 bases, leaving 17 bases between them. Here the CDR3 reads CASSPRRGLLTGELFF. For the CDR3, the DNA is TGCGCCAGCAGCCCCCGAAGGGGCCTTCTCACCGGGGAGCTGTTTTTT.

The CDR3 DNA follows: TGTGCCAGCTCACCAGGACAGGCATTTGGCTACACCTTC. It is translated as CASSPGQAFGYTF. The V call is TRBV18, the J call TRBJ1-2; 7 nucleotides line up with TRBD1. V lost 2 bases to trimming and J lost 7 bases; unmatched junction nucleotides: 4. The CDR3 sequence is 13 residues long. Germline V CDR1 and CDR2: KGHSH, LQKENI.

The V and J genes are TRBV6-5 and TRBJ1-5; maybe TRBD1 (6 bases). Between the trimmed V and J ends, which lost 7 bases and 6 bases, there was a span of 16 bases. The CDR3 is made up of 14 amino acids. CDR1 MNHEY and CDR2 SVGAGI come from the germline V gene. CDR3 sequence reads: CASTIQGVGQPQHF. The CDR3 DNA follows: TGTGCCAGCACCATACAGGGCGTGGGTCAGCCCCAGCATTTT.

Points on this clone: This specimen includes other DNA sequences encoding the same CDR3. The V and J genes are TRBV9 and TRBJ1-2, with D possibly being TRBD1 (5 bases). Looked up from germline, CDR1 is SGDLS and CDR2 is YYNGEE. CDR3 length equals 14 residues. The V and J ends lost 0 bases and 2 bases respectively, with 8 bases between them. The CDR3 nucleotides read TGTGCCAGCAGCGTAGGATCAGGGAACTATGGCTACACCTTC. Protein product: CASSVGSGNYGYTF.

The CDR3 DNA reads as TGTGCCAGCACTCTCGAGGGCCGGGGACAGGATCCGCAGTTCTTC. This codes for CASTLEGRGQDPQFF. J is TRBJ2-1 and V is TRBV2, with 8 nucleotides matching TRBD1. J lost 12 bases, V lost 7 bases, and 17 bases had no gene match. This CDR3 comprises 15 residues. The germline CDR1 and CDR2 sequences are SNHLY and FYNNEI.

This clone was detected only once. The chain carries TRBV6-1 and TRBJ2-1; TRBD2 matches 11 bases. V was pared by 0 bases and J by 6 bases, with 1 base of the junction left unmatched. The CDR3 contains 15 residues. Germline lookup yields CDR1 MNHNS and CDR2 SASEGT. CDR3 amino acids: CASSEASGGANEQFF. Here the CDR3 DNA reads TGTGCCAGCAGTGAAGCTAGCGGGGGGGCCAATGAGCAGTTCTTC.

The DNA for the CDR3 is TGTGCCAGCACGAACAGGGTAGCAATGAACACTGAAGCTTTCTTT. Encoded protein: CASTNRVAMNTEAFF. This chain links TRBV2 with TRBJ1-1, with D perhaps TRBD1 (6 bases). The V gene's germline CDR1 is SNHLY and CDR2 FYNNEI. CDR3 length equals 15 residues. The V and J ends lost 7 bases and 0 bases respectively, with 15 bases between them. Using reference TRBV2 and TRBJ1-1 for the parts outside the CDR3, the full variable domain is EPEVTQTPSHQVTQMGQEVILRCVPISNHLYFYWYRQILGQKVEFLVSFYNNEISEKSEIFDDQFSVERPDGSNFTLKIRSTKLEDSAMYFCASTNRVAMNTEAFFGQGTRLTVV.

The chain uses TRBV29-1 and TRBJ2-1, with TRBD2 identical over 10 bases. The CDR3 extends over 13 amino acids. CDR1 SQVTM and CDR2 ANQGSEA come from the germline V gene. V dropped 7 bases and J dropped 5; count of bases not matched to a gene: 5. CDR3 nucleotide sequence: TGCAGCGGGAGCGGGGGGGGAAACAATGAGCAGTTCTTC. Translated: CSGSGGGNNEQFF.

This chain links TRBV6-2 or TRBV6-3 with TRBJ2-1; 9 nucleotides line up with TRBD1. The germline gives CDR1 MNHEY, CDR2 SVGEGT. V was pared by 5 bases and J by 7 bases, with 12 bases of the junction left unmatched. This CDR3 comprises 16 residues. The CDR3 sequence: CASSQPPGQGFNEQFF. CDR3 DNA: TGTGCCAGCAGTCAACCACCGGGACAGGGTTTTAATGAGCAGTTCTTC.